The rows below give T cell receptor beta chains drawn from one sample of a study of T cells in Graves' hyperthyroidism and ophthalmopathy. TCRdb independently ran MiXCR on the multiplex PCR reads; one entry per CDR3 protein. The sample yields some 770,000 distinct CDR3 sequences, over 15% seen once. The sequencing input was blood. These receptors all stem from a man younger than 35 with Graves' hyperthyroidism. Both conserved end residues are trimmed from each CDR3. Each record gives: J gene, V gene, clone size, CDR3 protein. Not all rows give a size; the values are once, few, many and, for expanded clones, a class.

TRBJ2-5,TRBV6-2/TRBV6-3,many,ASSYGQETQY
TRBJ1-4,TRBV20-1,many,SFQNTGGEREKLF
TRBJ2-3,TRBV4-3,.,ASSQESSGRSDTQY
TRBJ1-1,TRBV10-2,.,ASRKGMNTEAF
TRBJ2-1,TRBV29-1,few,SVEGRQLHNEQF
TRBJ1-1,TRBV5-6,many,ASSSGGGGMNTEAF
TRBJ2-7,TRBV6-2/TRBV6-3,.,ASSPSGTVRNEQY
TRBJ2-5,TRBV2,.,ASSATGGAGETQY
TRBJ1-1,TRBV28,few,ASSLYHTEAF
TRBJ2-7,TRBV29-1,few,SVEVNGGDSKAGSYEQY
TRBJ2-7,TRBV20-1,many,SARGRIGVSYEQY
TRBJ1-2,TRBV6-2/TRBV6-3,few,ATQLISGAAPSNYGYT
TRBJ2-1,TRBV3-1,once,ASSQPGQYNEQF
TRBJ1-1,TRBV6-2/TRBV6-3,.,ASSYQGMNTEAF
TRBJ2-3,TRBV29-1,many,SVDGPPAGLAGEATSTDTQY
TRBJ2-1,TRBV7-2,.,ASSFLAGVDNEQF
TRBJ2-5,TRBV4-1,.,ASSQDGGRGRQETQY
TRBJ2-7,TRBV4-1,.,ASSQLAGGAYEQH
TRBJ2-3,TRBV11-2,few,ANSPPDSQTQY
TRBJ1-4,TRBV28,many,ASREEFEKLF
TRBJ2-1,TRBV15,.,ATSRVRGLAGTSSYNEQF
TRBJ2-1,TRBV3-1,many,ASSQGRSSYNEQF
TRBJ2-3,TRBV2,many,ASSETKHTQY
TRBJ2-5,TRBV5-5,few,ASSSFQGAGETQY
TRBJ2-5,TRBV6-1,many,ASSPGIAAFQETQY
TRBJ2-1,TRBV10-3,few,AIRAGLAGSYNEQF
TRBJ2-7,TRBV20-1,many,STRGWTGPDYEQY
TRBJ1-1,TRBV7-9,.,ASSLTGQLNTEAF
TRBJ1-2,TRBV6-1,many,ASSADRVFGYT
TRBJ1-1,TRBV20-1,.,SAPDRGSTEAF
TRBJ2-5,TRBV2,many,ASSEGWAGGETQY
TRBJ1-2,TRBV7-9,.,ASSPPGGSNYGYT
TRBJ1-4,TRBV20-1,few,SALGLDRGEKLF
TRBJ2-7,TRBV5-1,many,ASSLDQRGYEQY
TRBJ2-1,TRBV28,many,ASLRDVRNEQF
TRBJ1-1,TRBV20-1,few,SARDVNESPGAF
TRBJ2-3,TRBV19,.,ASSTGVDTDTQY
TRBJ2-3,TRBV4-1,.,ASAPEPGGTDTQY
TRBJ1-1,TRBV7-9,few,ASKRQGGMNTEAF
TRBJ2-5,TRBV7-2,.,ASRAGGSEETQY
TRBJ2-7,TRBV20-1,few,SARAHWGQFSYEQY